The clone carrying this T cell receptor beta chain was observed once. Its antigen remains unknown. The data belong to a study of T cell responses to AZD1222 COVID-19 vaccine. Study-wide points: Spike-specific TCR breadth and depth were elevated following two AZD1222 doses. Repertoire collection took place solely once the T cell response had peaked. White British ancestry dominated among donors, who included more females, and clonal diversity was possibly underestimated.

The repertoire was sequenced with immunoSEQ multiplex PCR; TCRdb's copy has only in-frame clones and lacks some. The sample holds tens of thousands of clones; 88% are singletons and the top ten take less than 8.5%. The input for sequencing was peripheral blood, taken 28 days after the second AZD1222 dose. The clonotype was recovered from an adult who received the AZD1222 COVID-19 vaccine.

In DNA, the CDR3 is TGTGCCAGCAGCCTAAGACAGGGATCCCTCTATGGCTACACCTTC. This translates into CASSLRQGSLYGYTF. The chain combines TRBV14 with TRBJ1-2; 7 bases map to TRBD1. Germline CDR1 reads SGHDN; CDR2 reads FVKESK. The CDR3 loop spans 15 amino acids. V shed 4 bases and J 4 bases; nucleotides not matched to a gene: 9.